These T cell receptor beta chains were read from a single sample in a study of blood T cell repertoires in COVID-19. Profiled with immunoSEQ multiplex PCR; TCRdb holds only in-frame clones, not every one. The sample holds under 300,000 clones, 65% to 90% seen once. Sequenced sample: peripheral blood. The origin of the receptors is a woman of 80 years or more with active or convalescent COVID-19. The conserved cysteine and the conserved F or W are not part of the CDR3 here. The D gene is left open where the match is weak.

D gene	CDR3 length	V gene	J gene	CDR3 protein
-	11	TRBV20-1	TRBJ1-2	SASIAGRDGYT
TRBD1	13	TRBV6-1	TRBJ1-3	ASSEAKGGLNTIY
TRBD1	15	TRBV28	TRBJ1-2	ASTLTPAGQGHYGYT
TRBD2	17	TRBV7-8	TRBJ2-1	ASSPPSGGAFWFVNEQF
TRBD1	13	TRBV24-1	TRBJ2-5	ATSDLSDRGETQY
TRBD2	17	TRBV6-1	TRBJ2-1	ASSEGLTSGRASYNEQF
TRBD1	13	TRBV28	TRBJ1-4	ASSPGQGTNEKLF
TRBD1	11	TRBV10-3	TRBJ2-5	AIRGQGGETQY
-	11	TRBV7-2	TRBJ1-5	ASSSTDSEPQH
TRBD2	13	TRBV6-5	TRBJ2-1	ASSLLAGVTNEQF
-	12	TRBV2	TRBJ1-1	ASSDRVMNTEAF
-	11	TRBV19	TRBJ1-5	ASSLPGSQPQH
TRBD1	13	TRBV5-1	TRBJ2-5	ASRFGTGGDETQY
-	14	TRBV7-2	TRBJ1-5	ASSLVGGFSNQPQH
-	11	TRBV10-3	TRBJ1-4	AISESTGAKLF
-	12	TRBV7-2	TRBJ1-4	ASSQDSRIEKLF
TRBD1	12	TRBV2	TRBJ2-1	ASNVGQGGNEQF
-	13	TRBV24-1	TRBJ2-3	ATSDRGQLTDTQY
-	13	TRBV11-1	TRBJ1-2	ASSFGPTSSNGYT
-	15	TRBV5-4	TRBJ2-2	ASSFGGFQANTGELF
-	12	TRBV7-6	TRBJ1-5	ASSPGHTNQPQH
TRBD1	12	TRBV5-1	TRBJ2-3	AGRQGAREDTQY
TRBD1	13	TRBV5-6	TRBJ1-1	ASSSSPGGNTEAF
-	11	TRBV5-1	TRBJ2-3	ASNKGEFNTQY
-	12	TRBV6-1	TRBJ1-1	ASSELGRTNEAF
-	12	TRBV4-2	TRBJ1-1	ASSQEQVGTEAF
-	13	TRBV28	TRBJ2-7	ASSSPVYQGYEQY
TRBD1	13	TRBV11-3	TRBJ2-2	ASSPDRGLGGELF
TRBD1	12	TRBV5-1	TRBJ1-2	ASSLGYRGDGYT
-	12	TRBV5-1	TRBJ1-6	ASSPLDLNSPLH
-	14	TRBV5-1	TRBJ1-2	ASSSTVRDGDYGYT
-	13	TRBV4-2	TRBJ2-5	ASSQDGTTQETQY
TRBD2	14	TRBV7-6	TRBJ2-1	ASSLATGGAGNEQF
TRBD1	13	TRBV5-1	TRBJ2-7	ASSDPGQTSYEQY
TRBD1	14	TRBV29-1	TRBJ1-2	SVDKSETGAIYGYT
TRBD1	12	TRBV6-5	TRBJ1-2	ASRGTGEELSYT
TRBD2	12	TRBV28	TRBJ2-1	ASKEGGPYNEQF
TRBD1	14	TRBV14	TRBJ2-3	ASSPQGTGYPDTQY
-	12	TRBV27	TRBJ1-3	ASGRTASGNTIY
TRBD1	12	TRBV27	TRBJ1-4	ASSRQGAGEKLF
-	13	TRBV19	TRBJ2-1	ASTRTGTSYNEQF
-	14	TRBV5-6	TRBJ1-1	ASSLEVQGLNTEAF
-	13	TRBV28	TRBJ1-6	ASSYQGVPVTPLH
TRBD1	12	TRBV5-1	TRBJ2-3	ASSLTGGADTQY
TRBD1	13	TRBV6-5	TRBJ1-6	ASSYATGVDSPLH
TRBD1	14	TRBV5-5	TRBJ1-2	ASTNHPGQGIYGYT
TRBD1	12	TRBV18	TRBJ1-2	ASSNGQGGYGYT
TRBD2	16	TRBV5-1	TRBJ2-1	ASSLGTSGLMMDREQF
-	13	TRBV28	TRBJ1-1	ASSFLDRLNTEAF
-	14	TRBV19	TRBJ1-5	ASRRTAAVSNQPQH
TRBD1	12	TRBV5-1	TRBJ2-7	ASSTRQGADEQY
TRBD1	15	TRBV19	TRBJ2-2	ASRGTGGIGGTGELF
-	14	TRBV19	TRBJ1-6	ASSTTYSGGGSPLH
-	15	TRBV7-2	TRBJ2-4	ASSLVSGVGAKNIQY
TRBD2	15	TRBV4-2	TRBJ2-1	ASSQGTSGSTLGEQF
TRBD2	14	TRBV5-1	TRBJ2-5	ASSLRLAGAQETQY
-	12	TRBV5-1	TRBJ1-2	ASSAGGPNYGYT
-	13	TRBV7-8	TRBJ1-4	ASSLEGRLWEKLF
TRBD1	12	TRBV19	TRBJ1-4	ASSMAGGKEKLF
-	13	TRBV27	TRBJ2-3	ASSLTSIGADTQY